The clone carrying this T cell receptor (beta chain) came up a few times. Its antigen is unidentified. The data are from a study of post-analysis software for immune sequencing data. Study-level points and caveats: Normalized Chao1 diversity was significantly reduced in patients versus controls. Samples sharing a preparation batch grouped tightly together when assessed by F measure. A few TRBV segments appeared more often in patients than in controls, and TRBV5-6, TRBV5-1 and TRBV20-1 were among these.

Unique molecular identifiers were carried by the TCR beta cDNA libraries. A single record per CDR3 protein comes from TCRdb applying MiXCR to the PCR reads. The sample includes about 820,000 distinct CDR3 sequences, 53% of them seen just once. The CDR3 has 15 amino acids. V lost 3 bases to trimming and J lost 2 bases; unmatched junction nucleotides: 8. Per the germline V gene, CDR1 is DFQATT and CDR2 is SNEGSKA (reference sequence). The chain couples TRBV20-1 to TRBJ2-7; 9 nucleotides align to TRBD1. The receptor was isolated from a girl aged 5 to 17 with multiple sclerosis. Sample: blood. CDR3 in amino acids: CSASALRTGAYEQYF. The CDR3 bases are TGCAGTGCTAGCGCCCTTCGGACAGGGGCCTACGAGCAGTACTTC.